The clone carrying this T cell receptor (beta chain) was seen a few times. In terms of age and location, participants ranged from roughly 18 to 95 years and lived in about 25 US areas. Participants had their cohort set by participant-reported clinical history. Two consecutive negative NP/OP PCR tests, clearance, or resolved symptoms defined Cohort 3 recovery. This entry comes from a study of blood T cell repertoires in COVID-19. TCRdb's copy holds only in-frame clones and misses some; the assay was immunoSEQ multiplex PCR. Of around 160,000 clones detected, approximately 80% appear once; the ten largest clones hold 11%. The CDR3 length is 15 residues. In germline, CDR1 is SGHVS, CDR2 FQNEAQ. Trimming pared 0 bases from V and 7 bases from J, leaving 13 bases between.

The J gene is TRBJ1-5, the V gene TRBV7-8; D might be TRBD1 (6 bases). The sequence derives from a man in his fifties or sixties who had recovered from COVID-19. Material: PBMCs or T cells enriched from blood (not recorded which). The CDR3 reads CASSLARGAGQPQHF. Here the CDR3 DNA reads TGTGCCAGCAGCTTAGCCCGGGGGGCCGGGCAGCCCCAGCATTTT.